This T cell receptor (beta chain) derives from a study of cytomegalovirus exposure and HLA in healthy donors. Vbeta (60) and Jbeta (13) primers were used in the PCR. Some clones are missing from TCRdb's copy, which holds only in-frame ones; the method was immunoSEQ multiplex PCR. The top ten hold about 1.6% of the sample, which has approximately 170,000 clones, roughly 84% seen once. The V gene end was trimmed by 8 bases and the J gene end by 4 bases; junction bases not matched to a gene: 14. The CDR3 totals 16 residues. The germline V gene encodes CDR1 SGHTA and CDR2 FQGNSA. The sample was PBMCs. This chain joins TRBV7-2 and TRBJ2-3; TRBD2 matches 8 bases. The sequence was collected from a male donor in good health and CMV-seronegative. The CDR3 DNA sequence: TGTGCCAGCCGAATTACCGGGACTAGATCAGCAGATACGCAGTATTTT. Residues: CASRITGTRSADTQYF.